The subject of this entry is one TCR beta chain. What it recognizes is unknown. This entry comes from a study of shared clonotypes between healthy human individuals. Findings and caveats of the study: Clonotype sharing across a handful of donors was observed for roughly 5% of naive CD4 clonotypes. Only blood samples were collected, and tissue repertoires likely differ.

Here immunoSEQ multiplex PCR was the method, and the copy in TCRdb shows in-frame clones only, minus some. Of under 1 million clones listed, roughly 96% are singletons. CDR1 is MNHEY and CDR2 is SMNVEV in the germline V gene (reference sequence). This CDR3 contains 16 residues. With 0 bases removed from V and 0 bases from J, the gap between germline ends came to 10 bases. CD45RO-negative, CCR7-positively selected cells formed the naive CD8 fraction, excluding terminally differentiated effector memory CD45RA+ cells. The study drew its donors from healthy HIV-negative adults without recent acute infections or vaccinations.

The rearrangement uses TRBV27 and TRBJ2-3; possible D gene TRBD1, 6 bases. The source of this sequence is a man aged 30 to 39 in good health. Sequenced input: naive CD8+ T cells sorted from blood. The CDR3 loop is CASSLSLTGSTDTQYF. The CDR3 DNA is TGTGCCAGCAGTTTATCGTTGACAGGTAGCACAGATACGCAGTATTTT.